This TCR beta chain stems from a study of type 1 regulatory T cells. Turning to the study itself: T-allo10 is a Tr1-enriched, alloantigen-specific CD4 T cell product made in vitro.

Points on this clonotype: Its antigen is not known.

Overall study results and limits: Compared with non-type 1 regulatory T cells, type 1 regulatory T cells showed a more restricted TCR repertoire.

Germline CDR1 KGHDR, CDR2 SFDVKD. The V segment lost 5 bases and the J segment 4 bases; nucleotides outside the gene matches: 3. This CDR3 is built from 14 residues. TCRdb ran MiXCR on the reads and lists one entry per CDR3 protein. The sample lists about 67,000 distinct CDR3 sequences, approximately 47% seen once, with more than 2% in the top ten. The clonotype was recovered from a human donor in good health. The V and J genes are TRBV24-1 and TRBJ2-3, with 9 bases matching TRBD1. The sample comprised cultured non-Tr1 T cells, either the whole culture or a sorted T cell fraction (not recorded which). In nucleotides, the CDR3 is TGTGCCACCAGTGCCGGGACAGGGCCAGATACGCAGTATTTT. Its protein product is CATSAGTGPDTQYF.